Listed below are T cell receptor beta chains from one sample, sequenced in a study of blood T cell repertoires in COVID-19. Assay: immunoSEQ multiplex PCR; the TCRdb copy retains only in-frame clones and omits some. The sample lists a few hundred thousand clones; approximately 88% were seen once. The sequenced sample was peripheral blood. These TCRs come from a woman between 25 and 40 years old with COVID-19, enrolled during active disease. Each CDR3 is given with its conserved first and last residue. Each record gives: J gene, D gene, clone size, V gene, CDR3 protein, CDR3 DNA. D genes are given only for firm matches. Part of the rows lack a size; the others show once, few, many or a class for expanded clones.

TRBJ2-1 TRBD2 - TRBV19 CASSFGAGGLDEQFF TGTGCCAGTAGTTTTGGAGCGGGAGGGCTAGATGAGCAGTTCTTC
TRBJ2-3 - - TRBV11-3 CASSLILRDSIGDTQYF TGTGCCAGCAGCTTAATACTTCGGGACTCCATCGGAGATACGCAGTATTTT
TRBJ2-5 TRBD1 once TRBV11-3 CASSLGRGPVQETQYF TGTGCCAGCAGCTTAGGCAGGGGGCCGGTCCAAGAGACCCAGTACTTC
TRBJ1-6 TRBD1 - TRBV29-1 CSVVGTGLSSYNSPLHF TGCAGCGTTGTTGGGACAGGGCTGAGCTCCTATAATTCACCCCTCCACTTT
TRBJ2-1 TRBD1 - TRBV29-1 CSVEGDRGNEQFF TGCAGCGTTGAGGGAGACAGGGGGAATGAGCAGTTCTTC
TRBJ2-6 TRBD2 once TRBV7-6 CASSFGGGSGANVLTF TGTGCCAGCAGCTTCGGCGGGGGGTCTGGGGCCAACGTCCTGACTTTC
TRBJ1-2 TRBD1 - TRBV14 CASSLTGGYGYTF TGTGCCAGCAGCCTTACAGGGGGATATGGCTACACCTTC
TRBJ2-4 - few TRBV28 CASRGRAGKNIQYF TGTGCCAGTCGTGGCAGGGCTGGCAAAAACATTCAGTACTTC
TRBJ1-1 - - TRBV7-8 CASSPVGGTEAFF TGTGCCAGCAGCCCCGTCGGGGGTACCGAAGCTTTCTTT
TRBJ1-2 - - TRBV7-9 CASSLADGYTF TGTGCCAGCAGCTTGGCGGATGGCTACACCTTC
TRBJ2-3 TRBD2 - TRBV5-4 CASSLTSGSTDTQYF TGTGCCAGCAGCTTAACTAGCGGGAGTACAGATACGCAGTATTTT
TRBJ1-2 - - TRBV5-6 CASSLGFQDKVGRDYGYTF TGTGCCAGCAGCTTGGGGTTTCAGGACAAAGTGGGCCGTGACTATGGCTACACCTTC
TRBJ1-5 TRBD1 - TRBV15 CATSRLRTGRGGEPQHF TGTGCCACCAGCAGACTCCGGACAGGGCGAGGGGGGGAGCCCCAGCATTTT
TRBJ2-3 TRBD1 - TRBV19 CASSPGGYDTDTQYF TGTGCCAGTAGTCCAGGGGGTTATGACACAGATACGCAGTATTTT
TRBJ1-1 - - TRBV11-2 CASSYGGARATEAFF TGTGCCAGCAGCTACGGAGGGGCGAGGGCTACTGAAGCTTTCTTT
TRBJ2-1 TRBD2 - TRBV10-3 CAIREAGGFDEQFF TGTGCCATCAGAGAAGCGGGAGGGTTTGATGAGCAGTTCTTC
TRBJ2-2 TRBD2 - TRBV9 CASSAGTTQNTGELFF TGTGCCAGCAGCGCCGGGACTACCCAGAACACCGGGGAGCTGTTTTTT
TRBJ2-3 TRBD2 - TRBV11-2 CASSRRAGFSTDTQYF TGTGCCAGCAGCCGACGAGCGGGGTTTAGCACAGATACGCAGTATTTT
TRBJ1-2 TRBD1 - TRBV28 CASRRTGGYGYTF TGTGCCAGCAGGCGGACAGGGGGCTATGGCTACACCTTC
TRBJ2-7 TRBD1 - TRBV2 CASSRQGYEQYF TGTGCCAGCAGTCGACAGGGCTACGAGCAGTACTTC
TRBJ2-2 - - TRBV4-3 CASSQGSQGTGELFF TGCGCCAGCAGCCAAGGGTCTCAGGGAACCGGGGAGCTGTTTTTT
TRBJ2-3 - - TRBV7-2 CASSLGGRDTDTQYF TGTGCCAGCAGCTTGGGGGGGCGGGACACAGATACGCAGTATTTT
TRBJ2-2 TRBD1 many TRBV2 CASSERTGGTGELFF TGTGCCAGCAGCGAAAGGACAGGGGGGACCGGGGAGCTGTTTTTT
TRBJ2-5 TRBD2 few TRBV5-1 CASSGGLAGPGETQYF TGCGCCAGCAGCGGGGGACTAGCGGGGCCAGGGGAGACCCAGTACTTC
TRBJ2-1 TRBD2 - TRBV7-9 CASSLARGASYNEQFF TGTGCCAGCAGCTTAGCGCGGGGGGCGTCATACAATGAGCAGTTCTTC
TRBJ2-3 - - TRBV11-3 CASSIEWGSPGDTQYF TGTGCCAGCAGCATCGAGTGGGGCTCCCCGGGAGATACGCAGTATTTT
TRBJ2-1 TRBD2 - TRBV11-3 CASGTSGLNEQFF TGTGCTTCAGGGACTAGCGGTTTGAATGAGCAGTTCTTC
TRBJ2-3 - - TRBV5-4 CASSTDTSDTQYF TGTGCCAGCAGCACAGACACGTCAGATACGCAGTATTTT
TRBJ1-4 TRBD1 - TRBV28 CASRPMIGQGANEKLFF TGTGCCAGCAGACCTATGATAGGACAGGGGGCGAATGAAAAACTGTTTTTT
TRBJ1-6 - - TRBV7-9 CASSLTGSSYNSPLHF TGTGCCAGCAGCTTAACAGGGAGCTCCTATAATTCACCCCTCCACTTT
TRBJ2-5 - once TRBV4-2 CASSQLTPGYQETQYF TGTGCCAGCAGCCAATTAACCCCGGGTTACCAAGAGACCCAGTACTTC
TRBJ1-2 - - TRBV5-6 CASRVAGGVGYTF TGTGCCAGCAGGGTAGCTGGGGGCGTGGGCTACACCTTC
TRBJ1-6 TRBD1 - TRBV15 CATSRTGSGSPLHF TGTGCCACCAGCAGGACAGGGAGCGGTTCACCCCTCCACTTT
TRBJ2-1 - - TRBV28 CASSPIGITSSYNEQFF TGTGCCAGCAGTCCCATTGGTATTACGAGCTCCTACAATGAGCAGTTCTTC
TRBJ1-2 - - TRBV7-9 CASSRGSVVYTF TGTGCCAGCAGCCGAGGGTCTGTTGTCTACACCTTC
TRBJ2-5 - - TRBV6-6 CASSYGREGETQYF TGTGCCAGCAGTTACGGACGGGAAGGGGAGACCCAGTACTTC
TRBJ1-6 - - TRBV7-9 CASSSPTNGYNSPLHF TGTGCCAGCAGCTCCCCGACAAACGGCTATAATTCACCCCTCCACTTT
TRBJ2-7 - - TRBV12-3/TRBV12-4 CASKEAHSYEQYF TGTGCCAGCAAGGAGGCTCACTCGTACGAGCAGTACTTC
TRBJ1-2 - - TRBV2 CASSAARERRDGYTF TGTGCCAGCAGTGCGGCACGGGAGAGAAGGGATGGCTACACCTTC
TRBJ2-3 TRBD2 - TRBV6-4 CASSESAGGPTDTQYF TGTGCCAGCAGTGAGTCGGCGGGAGGCCCCACAGATACGCAGTATTTT
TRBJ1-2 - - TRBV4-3 CASSQADGEFYGYTF TGCGCCAGCAGCCAAGCCGACGGAGAATTCTATGGCTACACCTTC
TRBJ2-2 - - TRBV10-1 CASSDPDTGELFF TGCGCCAGCAGTGACCCTGACACCGGGGAGCTGTTTTTT
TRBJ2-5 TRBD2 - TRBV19 CASSKLAGGETQYF TGTGCCAGTAGTAAACTAGCGGGAGGGGAGACCCAGTACTTC
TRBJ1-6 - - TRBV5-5 CASSAQRGSSPLHF TGTGCCAGCAGCGCCCAGCGGGGGTCTTCACCCCTCCACTTT
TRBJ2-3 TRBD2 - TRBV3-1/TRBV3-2 CASSQDRREITDTQYF TGTGCCAGCAGCCAAGACCGGCGGGAGATAACAGATACGCAGTATTTT
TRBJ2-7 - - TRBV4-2 CASSQGTYEQYF TGTGCCAGCAGCCAAGGTACCTACGAGCAGTACTTC